This TCR beta chain was documented in a study of cytomegalovirus exposure and HLA in healthy donors. Study-wide results and caveats: Accurate prediction of HLA-A and HLA-B alleles (for most subjects) was reportedly achieved from TCR beta sequences. Sequencing likely produced, as an artifact, a cluster of highly shared sequence variants. The number of N-insertions in an Asian-associated ancestry cluster was reportedly below the roughly 700-donor mean in a later analysis. Altogether, 160 or so TCR beta chains were recorded as cytomegalovirus-associated.

With 60 Vbeta and 13 Jbeta primers, the PCR was carried out. Measured with immunoSEQ multiplex PCR; TCRdb has only the in-frame clones, and not every one. This sample yields approximately 140,000 clones, of which over 70% are seen a single time; around 1.8% belongs to the top ten. V was clipped by 7 bases and J by 2 bases; unmatched bases: 1. The CDR3 is 13 residues long. Germline assignment: CDR1 SQVTM and CDR2 ANQGSEA. Note on this clone: Its target is unknown.

This rearrangement joins TRBV29-1 to TRBJ2-2; 10 bases line up with TRBD1. Sequences were obtained from PBMCs. The source of this sequence is a woman aged 40 to 50 in good health and CMV-seronegative. The CDR3 DNA sequence: TGCAGCGGGGACAGGGGCAACACCGGGGAGCTGTTTTTT. It is translated as CSGDRGNTGELFF.